This passage covers 5 T cell receptor beta chains from one sample sequenced in a study of radiotherapy plus CTLA-4 blockade in lung cancer. TCRdb's copy holds only in-frame clones and misses some; the assay was immunoSEQ multiplex PCR. This repertoire shows 90,000 to 100,000 clones, about 70% found once; its top ten account for about 3%. Sequenced material: peripheral blood, taken from a patient treated with radiotherapy plus ipilimumab. The receptors come from a human donor with non-small cell lung cancer who had a partial response to radiotherapy plus ipilimumab. Some clones in this sample may be carry-over from other donors' samples.

The chain couples TRBV7-2 to TRBJ2-3; a weak D match, TRBD2 (5 bases). Germline loops: CDR1 SGHTA, CDR2 FQGNSA. The CDR3 sequence is 16 residues long. V was cut by 5 bases and J by 2 bases, with 17 bases left in between. The CDR3 region is CASSTRGGFATDTQYF. The CDR3 DNA reads TGTGCCAGCAGCACCCGGGGTGGATTCGCCACAGATACGCAGTATTTT.

In its sample, this clone was seen once. The CDR3 nucleotides are TGTGCCAGCAGTCCCCGCAGGGGGCAGGCTTTCTTT. Its protein is CASSPRRGQAFF. The V call is TRBV6-5, the J call TRBJ1-1; the match to TRBD1 covers 8 bases. Germline assignment: CDR1 MNHEY and CDR2 SVGAGI. V lost 5 bases and J lost 11; bases outside the gene matches: 7. CDR3 length: 12 amino acids.

V is TRBV27 and J is TRBJ1-6; TRBD1 matches at 8 bases. Germline V lookup: CDR1 MNHEY, CDR2 SMNVEV (reference sequence). CDR3 size: 14 residues. Unmatched junction bases numbered 3, after V lost 4 bases and J lost 7 bases. CDR3 DNA sequence: TGTGCCAGCAGTTGGAGACAGGGGAATTCACCCCTCCACTTT. Protein sequence: CASSWRQGNSPLHF.

The sample holds one count of this clone. This chain joins TRBV7-7 and TRBJ2-5, with TRBD2 matching 8 bases. After removal of 10 bases from V and 5 bases from J, the junction contained 12 bases not matched to a gene. This CDR3 contains 14 residues. Germline assignment: CDR1 SSHAT and CDR2 FNYEAQ (reference sequence). CDR3: CATNDGTRGETQYF. The CDR3 nucleotides read TGTGCCACCAACGACGGGACTAGAGGGGAGACCCAGTACTTC.

This rearrangement joins TRBV5-1 to TRBJ2-1; 7 bases agree with TRBD2. Germline CDR1 is SGHRS and CDR2 is YFSETQ. The CDR3 is made up of 14 amino acids. V gave up 2 bases and J gave up 15 bases; unmatched junction bases: 14. CDR3 in DNA: TGCGCCAGCAGCTTTAGGACACCCAGGACGGGGGGGTTCTTC. Residues: CASSFRTPRTGGFF.